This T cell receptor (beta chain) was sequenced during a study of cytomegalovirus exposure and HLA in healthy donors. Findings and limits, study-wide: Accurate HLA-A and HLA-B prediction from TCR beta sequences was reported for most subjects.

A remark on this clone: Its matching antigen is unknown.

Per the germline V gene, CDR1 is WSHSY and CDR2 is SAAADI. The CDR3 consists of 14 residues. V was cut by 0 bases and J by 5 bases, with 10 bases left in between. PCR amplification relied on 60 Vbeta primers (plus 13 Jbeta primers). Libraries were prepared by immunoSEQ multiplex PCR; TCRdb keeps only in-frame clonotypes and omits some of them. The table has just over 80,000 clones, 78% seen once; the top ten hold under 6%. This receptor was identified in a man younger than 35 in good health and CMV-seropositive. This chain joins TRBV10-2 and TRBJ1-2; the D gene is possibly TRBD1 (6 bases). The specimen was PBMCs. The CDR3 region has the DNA TGCGCCAGCAGTGAGTCCGGCAGGGGATATGGCTACACCTTC. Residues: CASSESGRGYGYTF.